These 7 T cell receptor beta chains were sequenced from one sample in a study of shared clonotypes between healthy human individuals. TCRdb keeps only in-frame clones here, not all; method: immunoSEQ multiplex PCR. Of 2 million to 2.5 million clones in the sample, approximately 93% were seen once. Sequencing used naive CD4+ T cells from PBMCs. The subset denotes: CD45RA+ positively selected. Receptors originate from a man between 18 and 29 years old in good health. Some clones in this sample may be carry-over from other donors' samples.

V and J are TRBV5-4 and TRBJ2-1, with 10 nucleotides matching TRBD2. The V segment lost 0 bases and the J segment 9 bases; nucleotides outside the gene matches: 6. Germline CDR1 reads SGHNT; CDR2 reads YYREEE (reference sequence). The CDR3 runs 15 residues. CDR3 loop: CASSLAGLAGVEQFF. The CDR3 DNA sequence: TGTGCCAGCAGCTTGGCCGGGCTAGCGGGAGTTGAGCAGTTCTTC.

The chain joins TRBV7-9 to TRBJ1-1, with 9 bases fitting TRBD1. Trimming removed 5 bases from V and 1 base from J; junction bases left unmatched: 5. CDR1 SEHNR and CDR2 FQNEAQ come from the germline V gene (reference sequence). The CDR3 is 15 residues long. The DNA for the CDR3 is TGTGCCAGCAGCCTCGACAGGGGGGGGAACACTGAAGCTTTCTTT. As protein: CASSLDRGGNTEAFF.

This clone was seen a single time. The rearrangement links TRBV4-2 to TRBJ1-2; D is uncertain. Per the germline V gene, CDR1 is LGHNA and CDR2 is YNFKEQ. The CDR3 sequence is 13 residues long. Trimming cost V 3 bases and J 4 bases, with 9 bases left between them. The CDR3 DNA reads as TGTGCCAGCAGCCAGGGTCTACTCTATGGCTACACCTTC. The encoded protein is CASSQGLLYGYTF.

The V call is TRBV27, the J call TRBJ2-7, with D tentatively TRBD2 (5 bases). The length of the CDR3 is 15 residues. The germline V gene encodes CDR1 MNHEY and CDR2 SMNVEV (reference sequence). Trimming pared 5 bases from V and 2 bases from J, leaving 16 bases between. The CDR3 is CASSPNRGLTYEQYF. The CDR3 DNA is TGTGCCAGCAGTCCCAATCGGGGATTAACCTACGAGCAGTACTTC.

V gene TRBV5-1 combines with J gene TRBJ2-3, with TRBD1 matching 9 bases. Germline V gives CDR1 SGHRS, CDR2 YFSETQ. V dropped 1 base and J dropped 6; count of bases not matched to a gene: 6. The CDR3 has 15 residues. This chain's CDR3 is CASSLQGTGIDTQYF. The CDR3 nucleotides read TGCGCCAGCAGCTTGCAAGGGACAGGGATCGATACGCAGTATTTT.

In DNA, the CDR3 is TGTGCCAGCAGCTCAGCCATTTCCCTCAACTATGGCTACACCTTC. Its translation: CASSSAISLNYGYTF. J is TRBJ1-2 and V is TRBV11-2; D is unresolved. Trimming took off 4 bases at V and 2 bases at J, with 14 bases between the two ends. The CDR3 runs to 15 residues. Germline-derived CDR1 and CDR2 are SGHAT and FQNNGV.

This clone has a handful of counts. The genes are TRBV7-6 and TRBJ1-1, with no clear D. With 6 bases removed from V and 3 bases from J, the gap between germline ends came to 11 bases. Germline V gives CDR1 SGHVS, CDR2 FNYEAQ. The CDR3 loop spans 13 amino acids. CDR3 bases: TGTGCCAGCAGATGGGCTAGGGACACTGAAGCTTTCTTT. Its protein product is CASRWARDTEAFF.